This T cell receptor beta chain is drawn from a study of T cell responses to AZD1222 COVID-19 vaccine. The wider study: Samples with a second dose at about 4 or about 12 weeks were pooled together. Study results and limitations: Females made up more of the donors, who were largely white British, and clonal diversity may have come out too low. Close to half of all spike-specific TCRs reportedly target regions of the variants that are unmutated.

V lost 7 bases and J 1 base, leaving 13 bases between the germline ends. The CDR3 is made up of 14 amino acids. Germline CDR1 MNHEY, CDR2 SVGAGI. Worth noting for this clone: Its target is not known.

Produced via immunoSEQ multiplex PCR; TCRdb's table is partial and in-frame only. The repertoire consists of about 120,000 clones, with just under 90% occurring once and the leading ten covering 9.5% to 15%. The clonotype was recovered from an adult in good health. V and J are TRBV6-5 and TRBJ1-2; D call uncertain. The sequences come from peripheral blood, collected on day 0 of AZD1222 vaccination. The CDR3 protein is CASNGPLGNYGYTF. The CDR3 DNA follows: TGTGCCAGCAACGGGCCTTTGGGTAACTATGGCTACACCTTC.